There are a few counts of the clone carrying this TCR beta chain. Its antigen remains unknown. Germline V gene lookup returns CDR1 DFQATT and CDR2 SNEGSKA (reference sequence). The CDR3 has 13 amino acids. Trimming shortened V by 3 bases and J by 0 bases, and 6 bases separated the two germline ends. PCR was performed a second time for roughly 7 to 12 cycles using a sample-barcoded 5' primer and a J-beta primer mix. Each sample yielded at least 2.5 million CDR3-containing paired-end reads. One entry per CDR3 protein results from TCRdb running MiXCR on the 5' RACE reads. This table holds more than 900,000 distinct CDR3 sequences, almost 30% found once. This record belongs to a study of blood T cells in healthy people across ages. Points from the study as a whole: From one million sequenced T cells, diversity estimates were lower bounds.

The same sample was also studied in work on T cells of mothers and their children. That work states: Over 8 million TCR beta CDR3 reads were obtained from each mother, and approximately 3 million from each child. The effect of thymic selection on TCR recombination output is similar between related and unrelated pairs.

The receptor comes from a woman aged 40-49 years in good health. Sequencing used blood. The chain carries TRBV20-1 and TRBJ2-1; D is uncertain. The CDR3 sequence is CSASKSSYNEQFF. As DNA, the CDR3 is TGCAGTGCTAGTAAAAGCTCCTACAATGAGCAGTTCTTC.